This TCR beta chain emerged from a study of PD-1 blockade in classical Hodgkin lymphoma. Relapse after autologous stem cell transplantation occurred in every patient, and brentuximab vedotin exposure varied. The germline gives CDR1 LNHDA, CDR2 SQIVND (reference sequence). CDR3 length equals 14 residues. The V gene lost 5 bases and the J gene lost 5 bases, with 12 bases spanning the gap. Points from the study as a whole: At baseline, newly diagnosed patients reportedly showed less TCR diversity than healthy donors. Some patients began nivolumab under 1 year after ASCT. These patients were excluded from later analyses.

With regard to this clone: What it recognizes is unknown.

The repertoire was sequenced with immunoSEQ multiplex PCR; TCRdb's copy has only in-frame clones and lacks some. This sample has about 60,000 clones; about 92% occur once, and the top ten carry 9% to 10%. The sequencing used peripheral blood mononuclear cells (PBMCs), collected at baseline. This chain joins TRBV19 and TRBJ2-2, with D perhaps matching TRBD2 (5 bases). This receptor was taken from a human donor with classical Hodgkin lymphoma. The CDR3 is CASSPRGLTGELFF. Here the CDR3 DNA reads TGTGCCAGTAGTCCCCGGGGTCTGACCGGGGAGCTGTTTTTT.